This T cell receptor (beta chain) derives from a study of T cell responses to AZD1222 COVID-19 vaccine. About the study: Second-dose groups at about 4 or about 12 weeks were pooled. Points from the study as a whole: Donors were chiefly white British, with a greater number of females, and clonal diversity was perhaps underestimated. Close to half of spike-specific TCRs reportedly recognize unmutated variant regions. The number of AZD1222 recipients seropositive at baseline was only 5 to 7.

Produced via immunoSEQ multiplex PCR; TCRdb's table is partial and in-frame only. The sample consists of some 120,000 clones, 80% to 90% of them appearing once. Germline CDR1 MNHEY, CDR2 SVGAGI. The ends were cut back, 10 bases at V and 2 bases at J, with 15 bases in the middle. The CDR3 runs 14 residues. Only a few counts were recorded for this clone. Its antigen is still unknown. The sequence derives from an adult in good health. The input for sequencing was peripheral blood, taken on day 0 of AZD1222 vaccination. The gene calls are TRBV6-5 and TRBJ1-5; D gene uncertain. The CDR3 DNA follows: TGTGCCACCCAGTCTTATGGTGGCAATCAGCCCCAGCATTTT. This encodes CATQSYGGNQPQHF.